These 18 T cell receptor beta chains originate from one sample sequenced in a study of T-cell memory formation after mild COVID-19. TCRdb processed the 5' RACE reads anew with MiXCR; each CDR3 protein has one entry. The sample has 400,000 or so distinct CDR3 sequences, about 19% seen once. Sequencing was performed on PBMCs or a T cell subset sorted from them (not recorded which). These receptors were obtained from an adult woman who had mild COVID-19 (a few samples of this study predate the infection). Cell type and time point are not known.

The rearrangement links TRBV7-9 to TRBJ1-1, with D possibly being TRBD1 (5 bases). This CDR3 is built from 14 residues. Germline CDR1 is SEHNR and CDR2 is FQNEAQ (reference sequence). Deletions cut 8 bases from V and 1 base from J, with 14 bases between. CDR3 DNA: TGTGCCAGCCGGGAGGGGACGGGGAACACTGAAGCTTTCTTT. Protein product: CASREGTGNTEAFF.

The rearrangement joins TRBV27 to TRBJ1-6, with D perhaps matching TRBD1 (5 bases). CDR1 and CDR2 (germline): MNHEY, SMNVEV (reference sequence). The V end lost 7 bases, the J end lost 7 bases, and 17 bases lay between the germline ends. The CDR3 spans 15 residues. The CDR3 nucleotides are TGTGCCAGCACCCTCCGGGGCGGCCAAAATTCACCCCTCCACTTT. It is translated as CASTLRGGQNSPLHF.

The chain combines TRBV6-1 with TRBJ2-7; D possibly corresponds to TRBD2 (5 bases). V was clipped by 0 bases and J by 2 bases, with 5 bases between them. CDR1 and CDR2 (germline): MNHNS, SASEGT. The CDR3 has 13 residues. The chain's CDR3 is CASSEAAAYEQYF. The CDR3 DNA sequence: TGTGCCAGCAGTGAAGCAGCGGCCTACGAGCAGTACTTC.

This clonotype was picked up a small number of times. The J gene is TRBJ2-2, the V gene TRBV9; D not resolved. V lost 0 bases and J lost 6, with 15 bases in between. Germline CDR1 is SGDLS and CDR2 is YYNGEE. CDR3 size: 16 residues. Here the CDR3 DNA reads TGTGCCAGCAGCGTAGGGGTGACCGGGCATCCCGGGGAGCTGTTTTTT. The encoded protein is CASSVGVTGHPGELFF.

This clonotype turned up a few times. The chain joins TRBV7-9 to TRBJ1-1; TRBD1 agrees at 9 bases. This CDR3 comprises 18 residues. With 5 bases clipped from V and 1 base from J, the junction kept 14 bases outside the gene matches. The V gene's germline CDR1 is SEHNR and CDR2 FQNEAQ (reference sequence). Here the CDR3 reads CASSPSRARTGENTEAFF. CDR3 DNA sequence: TGTGCCAGCAGCCCCAGCAGGGCAAGGACAGGGGAGAACACTGAAGCTTTCTTT.

The chain has TRBV2 and TRBJ2-1; D perhaps matches TRBD2 (6 bases). V lost 1 base to trimming and J lost 8 bases, with 15 bases between them. CDR1 SNHLY and CDR2 FYNNEI come from the germline V gene. The CDR3 runs 15 residues. In nucleotides, the CDR3 is TGTGCCAGCAGTGAAGAACGGGGAGGTATCGATGAGCAGTTCTTC. It codes for CASSEERGGIDEQFF.

This chain joins TRBV30 and TRBJ1-5; 7 bases agree with TRBD1. J was trimmed by 2 bases and V by 0 bases; bases with no gene match: 1. Germline loops: CDR1 GTSNPN, CDR2 SVGIG (reference sequence). This CDR3 has 14 amino acids. The CDR3 DNA follows: TGTGCCTGGAGTGTCGACAGGGGCAATCAGCCCCAGCATTTT. Translating gives CAWSVDRGNQPQHF.

This chain uses TRBV24-1 with TRBJ2-1; TRBD2 is a possible D gene (5 bases). The germline V gene has CDR1 KGHDR and CDR2 SFDVKD. The germline V and J ends were trimmed by 3 bases and 9 bases, with 17 bases remaining between them. CDR3 size: 15 residues. The CDR3 nucleotides read TGTGCCACCAGTGATCCTCGGCGGGCGGGCGGTGAGCAGTTCTTC. The encoded protein is CATSDPRRAGGEQFF.

This clonotype was seen a few times. The chain uses TRBV24-1 and TRBJ2-1; TRBD2 is a possible D gene (6 bases). Germline V gene data show CDR1 as KGHDR and CDR2 as SFDVKD. The CDR3 runs 13 residues. The germline V and J ends were trimmed by 1 base and 10 bases, with 10 bases remaining between them. The CDR3 sequence is CATSDFGGVEQFF. CDR3 nucleotide sequence: TGTGCCACCAGTGATTTTGGAGGGGTCGAGCAGTTCTTC.

The chain combines TRBV2 with TRBJ2-5, with 13 bases fitting TRBD2. CDR1 and CDR2 from the germline V gene are SNHLY and FYNNEI. J gave up 3 bases and V 4 bases, and 17 bases lay outside the gene matches. This CDR3 comprises 20 residues. The DNA for the CDR3 is TGTGCCAGCAGTGGGCGGTTGACTAGCGGGGGGAACCCAGTAAAAGAGACCCAGTACTTC. This gives the protein CASSGRLTSGGNPVKETQYF.

V and J are TRBV27 and TRBJ2-1; no clear D gene. CDR1 MNHEY and CDR2 SMNVEV come from the germline V gene (reference sequence). There are 15 residues in the CDR3. V was clipped by 4 bases and J by 0 bases, with 10 bases between them. Here the CDR3 reads CASSYLSGSYNEQFF. CDR3 sequence (DNA): TGTGCCAGCAGTTACCTCTCGGGCTCCTACAATGAGCAGTTCTTC.

The chain employs TRBV12-3 or TRBV12-4 and TRBJ1-2; possibly TRBD1 for D (5 bases). V was cut by 6 bases and J by 2 bases, with 13 bases left in between. The length of the CDR3 is 14 residues. CDR3 residues: CASRTPGLNYGYTF. CDR3 sequence (DNA): TGTGCCAGCAGAACCCCGGGACTAAACTATGGCTACACCTTC.

This rearrangement joins TRBV25-1 to TRBJ1-6; 7 nucleotides line up with TRBD1. Germline CDR1 MGHDK, CDR2 SYGVNS. V lost 4 bases and J lost 7; bases outside the gene matches: 7. There are 15 residues in the CDR3. CDR3 protein: CASSGETGRNSPLHF. As DNA, the CDR3 is TGTGCCAGCAGTGGTGAGACAGGGAGAAATTCACCCCTCCACTTT.

The gene calls are TRBV5-5 and TRBJ2-1; maybe TRBD1 (6 bases). The V end was cut by 2 bases, the J end by 7 bases, with 13 bases between. The CDR3 length is 14 residues. Germline V gene data show CDR1 as SGHKS and CDR2 as YYEKEE (reference sequence). The CDR3 sequence: CASSFNLQGNEQFF. The CDR3, as DNA: TGTGCCAGCAGCTTTAACCTTCAGGGGAATGAGCAGTTCTTC.

Here the CDR3 DNA reads TGTGCCAGCAGCCCCCATAGGGCGGGCTACGAGCAGTACTTC. Its translation: CASSPHRAGYEQYF. V and J are TRBV9 and TRBJ2-7, with D tentatively TRBD2 (5 bases). The germline V and J ends were trimmed by 4 bases and 3 bases, with 14 bases remaining between them. The CDR3 has 14 amino acids. The germline CDR1 and CDR2 sequences are SGDLS and YYNGEE. Looking up the rest from reference TRBV9 and TRBJ2-7 gives the full variable domain: DSGVTQTPKHLITATGQRVTLRCSPRSGDLSVYWYQQSLDQGLQFLIQYYNGEERAKGNILERFSAQQFPDLHSELNLSSLELGDSALYFCASSPHRAGYEQYFGPGTRLTVT.

This clonotype was seen only a few times. V and J are TRBV6-1 and TRBJ2-7; perhaps TRBD1 as D (6 bases). This CDR3 is built from 14 residues. Germline values: CDR1 MNHNS, CDR2 SASEGT. V lost 6 bases and J 5 bases, leaving 17 bases between the germline ends. CDR3 in DNA: TGTGCCAGCAGGATACAGGGTTCTATCGACGAGCAGTACTTC. Protein: CASRIQGSIDEQYF.

The CDR3 is CASSPYSSDRTGELFF. The DNA of the CDR3 is TGCGCCAGCAGCCCTTATAGTTCAGACCGCACCGGGGAGCTGTTTTTT. The gene calls are TRBV4-3 and TRBJ2-2; D unresolved. Looked up from germline, CDR1 is LGHNA and CDR2 is YSLEER. This CDR3 contains 16 residues. V was shortened by 4 bases and J by 4 bases, with 16 bases between the two germline ends.

This rearrangement joins TRBV5-4 to TRBJ2-2, with no clear D. The CDR3 loop spans 14 amino acids. The germline gives CDR1 SGHNT, CDR2 YYREEE (reference sequence). V was trimmed by 5 bases and J by 0 bases, leaving 8 bases between them. CDR3 sequence (DNA): TGTGCCAGCAGATTTCACGCGAACACCGGGGAGCTGTTTTTT. This gives the protein CASRFHANTGELFF. Filled out from reference TRBV5-4 and TRBJ2-2, the complete variable domain reads ETGVTQSPTHLIKTRGQQVTLRCSSQSGHNTVSWYQQALGQGPQFIFQYYREEENGRGNFPPRFSGLQFPNYSSELNVNALELDDSALYLCASRFHANTGELFFGEGSRLTVL.